The sequence of this T cell receptor (beta chain) was determined in a study of control samples from healthy donors and cancer patients. Assay: immunoSEQ multiplex PCR; the TCRdb copy retains only in-frame clones and omits some. The sample lists around 94,000 clones, 86% occurring once. Germline CDR1 reads MNHEY; CDR2 reads SVGEGT. Trimming pared 1 base from V and 0 bases from J, leaving 10 bases between. This CDR3 has 16 residues. Material for sequencing was blood. The clonotype originates from a woman aged 45-65 years in good health. The V gene is TRBV6-2 or TRBV6-3, the J gene TRBJ1-5; tentatively, D is TRBD1 (5 bases). The CDR3 coding sequence is TGTGCCAGCAGTTACTGGGGACGGTATAGCAATCAGCCCCAGCATTTT. Translation: CASSYWGRYSNQPQHF.